Shown below are 6 T cell receptor beta chains from a single sample sequenced in a study of T cells expressing NK-cell markers. From the 5' RACE reads, TCRdb lists one entry per CDR3 protein and no DNA. This table lists 200,000 to 300,000 distinct CDR3 sequences. Source material: blood T cells: a sorted CD56 or NKG2C T cell subset, CD4+ or CD8+ T cells, or bulk PBMC T cells (not recorded which). The receptors here all came from a woman between 18 and 70 years old in good health.

The rearrangement uses TRBV6-2 or TRBV6-3 and TRBJ1-6; TCRdb picks TRBD1, but there is no DNA to check that call. Looked up from germline, CDR1 is MNHEY and CDR2 is SVGEGT. The length of the CDR3 is 15 residues. CDR3 residues: CASRRGQVYNSPLHF.

V is TRBV29-1 and J is TRBJ1-1. This CDR3 region has 12 residues. Germline CDR1 is SQVTM and CDR2 is ANQGSEA. The CDR3 sequence: CSDSAGNTEAFF.

This chain uses TRBV10-3 with TRBJ1-2; TCRdb picks TRBD1, but there is no DNA to check that call. CDR3 size: 13 residues. Germline V gene lookup returns CDR1 ENHRY and CDR2 SYGVKD. The chain's CDR3 is CAISPWTDYGYTF.

CDR3 loop: CASSLGTGEQFF. The rearrangement links TRBV7-9 to TRBJ2-1; TCRdb's assignment of TRBD1 cannot be checked, as there is no DNA. Per the germline V gene, CDR1 is SEHNR and CDR2 is FQNEAQ (reference sequence). This CDR3 region has 12 residues.

The rearrangement joins TRBV5-1 to TRBJ1-1. Germline CDR1 and CDR2: SGHRS and YFSETQ. CDR3 length: 14 amino acids. The CDR3 region is CASSYGGMNTEAFF.

The chain recombines TRBV5-4 with TRBJ1-1; TCRdb calls TRBD1, which cannot be checked without DNA. The CDR3 runs 15 residues. Germline V gene sequence: CDR1 SGHNT, CDR2 YYREEE (reference sequence). This CDR3 reads CASSPPFGGGTEAFF.